This is a list of T cell receptor beta chains from one sample in a study of T cell changes during pregnancy in multiple sclerosis. This table comes from immunoSEQ multiplex PCR, and its TCRdb copy is limited to in-frame clones, with some not included. The sample yields about 41,000 clones, more than 90% seen once. The sequencing used CD8+ T cells from peripheral blood mononuclear cells, collected in the third trimester of pregnancy. These receptors came from a female donor with multiple sclerosis, enrolled in a pregnancy study. The CDR3 runs from the conserved cysteine through the conserved F or W. D genes are given only for firm matches. The listing skips clone size in some rows; elsewhere it reads once, few, many or a size class.

clone size: .
V gene: TRBV4-2
J gene: TRBJ2-3
D gene: .
CDR3 length: 16
CDR3 DNA: TGTGCCAGCAGCGAGCGCTTCCCCCTGATGCTAGATACGCAGTATTTT
CDR3 protein: CASSERFPLMLDTQYF

clone size: .
V gene: TRBV27
J gene: TRBJ1-1
D gene: TRBD1
CDR3 length: 15
CDR3 DNA: TGTGCCAGCAGTCTCCGAGGACAGGGTCTCACTGAAGCTTTCTTT
CDR3 protein: CASSLRGQGLTEAFF

clone size: few
V gene: TRBV19
J gene: TRBJ2-1
D gene: .
CDR3 length: 15
CDR3 DNA: TGTGCCAGTAACGGCGGGCTCGACTCCTACAATGAGCAGTTCTTC
CDR3 protein: CASNGGLDSYNEQFF

clone size: .
V gene: TRBV6-6
J gene: TRBJ1-3
D gene: .
CDR3 length: 15
CDR3 DNA: TGTGCCAGCAGTTACTCCGGGAACTCTGGAAACACCATATATTTT
CDR3 protein: CASSYSGNSGNTIYF

clone size: .
V gene: TRBV15
J gene: TRBJ2-7
D gene: TRBD1
CDR3 length: 14
CDR3 DNA: TGTGCCACCAGCACCGGACAGGGGAAGGACGAGCAGTACTTC
CDR3 protein: CATSTGQGKDEQYF

clone size: .
V gene: TRBV5-4
J gene: TRBJ1-5
D gene: .
CDR3 length: 16
CDR3 DNA: TGTGCCAGCAGCTTGGTTAGGGACGGAGGGAATCAGCCCCAGCATTTT
CDR3 protein: CASSLVRDGGNQPQHF

clone size: .
V gene: TRBV29-1
J gene: TRBJ2-7
D gene: TRBD1
CDR3 length: 12
CDR3 DNA: TGCAGCGTCCGGGACAGCTCCTACGAGCAGTACTTC
CDR3 protein: CSVRDSSYEQYF

clone size: .
V gene: TRBV19
J gene: TRBJ2-1
D gene: TRBD2
CDR3 length: 15
CDR3 DNA: TGTGCCAGTAGTTTGCGACTAGCGGGACGGGATGAGCAGTTCTTC
CDR3 protein: CASSLRLAGRDEQFF

clone size: .
V gene: TRBV19
J gene: TRBJ1-1
D gene: .
CDR3 length: 13
CDR3 DNA: TGTGCCAGTAGTGCCTTTAGCGACACTGAAGCTTTCTTT
CDR3 protein: CASSAFSDTEAFF

clone size: .
V gene: TRBV9
J gene: TRBJ1-1
D gene: .
CDR3 length: 14
CDR3 DNA: TGTGCCAGCAGCGAGGACAGTTCGGGCACTGAAGCTTTCTTT
CDR3 protein: CASSEDSSGTEAFF

clone size: .
V gene: TRBV7-9
J gene: TRBJ2-1
D gene: .
CDR3 length: 13
CDR3 DNA: TGTGCCAGCAGCCGGGACTCCTACAATGAGCAGTTCTTC
CDR3 protein: CASSRDSYNEQFF

clone size: .
V gene: TRBV7-9
J gene: TRBJ2-3
D gene: .
CDR3 length: 13
CDR3 DNA: TGTGCCAGCAGCCCCGCGGGCGCAGATACGCAGTATTTT
CDR3 protein: CASSPAGADTQYF

clone size: .
V gene: TRBV25-1
J gene: TRBJ2-1
D gene: .
CDR3 length: 11
CDR3 DNA: TGTGCCAGCAGTGTTAACGGTGAGCAGTTCTTC
CDR3 protein: CASSVNGEQFF

clone size: .
V gene: TRBV19
J gene: TRBJ1-1
D gene: .
CDR3 length: 17
CDR3 DNA: TGTGCCAGTATGGGAGGGTTCGCCGATTCGGTGAACACTGAAGCTTTCTTT
CDR3 protein: CASMGGFADSVNTEAFF

clone size: .
V gene: TRBV27
J gene: TRBJ2-2
D gene: .
CDR3 length: 16
CDR3 DNA: TGTGCCAGCAGTTCCGGATGGAGGGCGGAGGCCGGGGAGCTGTTTTTT
CDR3 protein: CASSSGWRAEAGELFF

clone size: .
V gene: TRBV7-3
J gene: TRBJ2-1
D gene: .
CDR3 length: 16
CDR3 DNA: TGTGCCAGCAGCTTAAGTGGGGACTCTGGGCTTGGTGAGCAGTTCTTC
CDR3 protein: CASSLSGDSGLGEQFF

clone size: .
V gene: TRBV27
J gene: TRBJ2-1
D gene: .
CDR3 length: 13
CDR3 DNA: TGTGCCAGCAGTTTCTCGTTGGAGCCCGAGCAGTTCTTC
CDR3 protein: CASSFSLEPEQFF

clone size: .
V gene: TRBV19
J gene: TRBJ2-1
D gene: .
CDR3 length: 15
CDR3 DNA: TGTGCCAGTAGTACAGACGGGAGCTCCTACAATGAGCAGTTCTTC
CDR3 protein: CASSTDGSSYNEQFF

clone size: .
V gene: TRBV7-9
J gene: TRBJ2-3
D gene: .
CDR3 length: 13
CDR3 DNA: TGTGCCAGCAGCGTGACTAGTTCAGATACGCAGTATTTT
CDR3 protein: CASSVTSSDTQYF

clone size: once
V gene: TRBV4-3
J gene: TRBJ2-1
D gene: TRBD2
CDR3 length: 17
CDR3 DNA: TGCGCCAGCAGCCAAGGGTCTAGCGGGGGGGCCAATAATGAGCAGTTCTTC
CDR3 protein: CASSQGSSGGANNEQFF

clone size: .
V gene: TRBV11-2
J gene: TRBJ2-3
D gene: .
CDR3 length: 16
CDR3 DNA: TGTGCCAGCAGCTTAGAGACGTCAGGGAGCACAGATACGCAGTATTTT
CDR3 protein: CASSLETSGSTDTQYF

clone size: .
V gene: TRBV7-9
J gene: TRBJ1-2
D gene: .
CDR3 length: 13
CDR3 DNA: TGTGCCAGCAGCTTAGCCCTTCTCTATGGCTACACCTTC
CDR3 protein: CASSLALLYGYTF

clone size: .
V gene: TRBV5-6
J gene: TRBJ2-3
D gene: TRBD1
CDR3 length: 18
CDR3 DNA: TGTGCCAGCAGCTTAGTTCCGGGACAGGGGGCTATAGCAGATACGCAGTATTTT
CDR3 protein: CASSLVPGQGAIADTQYF

clone size: .
V gene: TRBV15
J gene: TRBJ1-5
D gene: .
CDR3 length: 15
CDR3 DNA: TGTGCCACAGGGGACAACTTTTATAGCAATCAGCCCCAGCATTTT
CDR3 protein: CATGDNFYSNQPQHF

clone size: .
V gene: TRBV28
J gene: TRBJ2-5
D gene: .
CDR3 length: 14
CDR3 DNA: TGTGCCAGCACCCGATCCGGAGGGCGGGAGACCCAGTACTTC
CDR3 protein: CASTRSGGRETQYF

clone size: few
V gene: TRBV30
J gene: TRBJ2-1
D gene: TRBD2
CDR3 length: 15
CDR3 DNA: TGTGCCTGGAGTGGACTAGCGGATACCTACAATGAGCAGTTCTTC
CDR3 protein: CAWSGLADTYNEQFF

clone size: .
V gene: TRBV7-2
J gene: TRBJ2-3
D gene: TRBD2
CDR3 length: 20
CDR3 DNA: TGTGCCAGCAGCTTAGCGGAATGGACTAGCGGGAGGGCCCCCACAGATACGCAGTATTTT
CDR3 protein: CASSLAEWTSGRAPTDTQYF

clone size: .
V gene: TRBV7-6
J gene: TRBJ1-1
D gene: .
CDR3 length: 13
CDR3 DNA: TGTGCCAGCAGCCGCACTTTGAACACTGAAGCTTTCTTT
CDR3 protein: CASSRTLNTEAFF

clone size: .
V gene: TRBV13
J gene: TRBJ2-1
D gene: TRBD2
CDR3 length: 18
CDR3 DNA: TGTGCCAGCAGCACGGGACTAGCGGGAGGAATACGGTACAATGAGCAGTTCTTC
CDR3 protein: CASSTGLAGGIRYNEQFF